This T cell receptor (beta chain) emerged from a study of cytomegalovirus exposure and HLA in healthy donors. The length of the CDR3 is 14 residues. Germline assignment: CDR1 MGHDK and CDR2 SYGVNS. V was cut by 4 bases and J by 5 bases, with 14 bases left in between. The PCR was carried out with 60 Vbeta primers and 13 Jbeta primers. The repertoire was sequenced with immunoSEQ multiplex PCR; TCRdb's copy has only in-frame clones and lacks some. Of 74,000 or so clones listed, about 80% are singletons. This clone was seen more than once but under ten times. The genes are TRBV25-1 and TRBJ2-5; D is possibly TRBD1 (6 bases). Specimen: PBMCs. This TCR was sampled from a man aged 50-60 years in good health and CMV-seropositive. The CDR3: CASSARGQFETQYF. CDR3 sequence (DNA): TGTGCCAGCAGTGCCCGAGGACAGTTTGAGACCCAGTACTTC.